This TCR beta chain was observed in a study of cytomegalovirus exposure and HLA in healthy donors. The PCR ran on 60 Vbeta and 13 Jbeta primers. Sequencing used immunoSEQ multiplex PCR; TCRdb keeps in-frame clones, though not all of them. The listing records approximately 130,000 clones. Per germline, CDR1 SSHAT and CDR2 FNYEAQ (reference sequence). This CDR3 region has 14 residues. A word on this clone: Its ends do not fully match the called genes, so a read error is possible.

This chain connects TRBV7-7 to TRBJ2-1; 8 bases fit TRBD1. Specimen: PBMCs. This clonotype was obtained from a woman aged 55-70 years in good health and CMV-seronegative. The CDR3 DNA follows: TGTGCTAGCAGCGTCAACAGGGGGGAGGATGAGCAGTTCTTC. It codes for CASSVNRGEDEQFF.